The 15 T cell receptor beta chains presented below share a single source sample, sequenced in a study of blood T cell repertoires in COVID-19 (TCRdb year 2020). Library preparation used the immunoSEQ multiplex PCR assay. The clones in this table, taken by TCRdb from immuneACCESS, are in-frame only. Not every clone is retained; where verified, under half of the shortfall comes from an unresolved V gene, and the cause of the rest is unknown. The sample table contains 200,000 or so clones; only one count was recorded for 83% of them. The top ten hold around 6.3% of the sample. What was sequenced was peripheral blood. These receptors all come from a woman between 35 and 50 years old with acute or convalescent COVID-19.

V is TRBV4-2 and J is TRBJ1-3; TRBD1 agrees at 7 bases. From germline, CDR1 is LGHNA and CDR2 YNFKEQ. The V segment lost 3 bases and the J segment 3 bases; nucleotides outside the gene matches: 11. The CDR3 has 17 residues. The CDR3 bases are TGTGCCAGCAGCCACTCGGCGGGACAGAAGAGTGGAAACACCATATATTTT. This sequence encodes CASSHSAGQKSGNTIYF.

About this clone itself: One end of the junction varies from germline; a read error may be responsible. The gene calls are TRBV11-2 and TRBJ2-3; D may be TRBD2 (6 bases). The CDR3 totals 15 residues. Germline assignment: CDR1 SGHAT and CDR2 FQNNGV. The CDR3 protein is CTSSPLGGSTDTQYF. CDR3 nucleotide sequence: TGTACCAGCAGCCCCTTGGGAGGAAGCACAGATACGCAGTATTTT.

This clone was counted between two and nine times. The genes are TRBV5-4 and TRBJ2-1, with 9 bases that match TRBD2. The V segment lost 6 bases and the J segment 7 bases; nucleotides outside the gene matches: 8. CDR1 is SGHNT and CDR2 is YYREEE in the germline V gene (reference sequence). This CDR3 has 14 amino acids. The CDR3 sequence: CASNWASGANEQFF. The CDR3 bases are TGTGCCAGCAACTGGGCTAGCGGGGCGAATGAGCAGTTCTTC.

This clone turned up a few times. The chain is built from TRBV5-1 and TRBJ2-7; weak D call: TRBD2 (5 bases). There are 13 residues in the CDR3. Germline V gene lookup returns CDR1 SGHRS and CDR2 YFSETQ. Trimming pared 3 bases from V and 3 bases from J, leaving 10 bases between. The CDR3 loop reads CASSSTSFYEQYF. In DNA form, the CDR3 reads TGCGCCAGCAGCTCCACTAGTTTCTACGAGCAGTACTTC.

In this sample, this clone turned up once. The gene calls are TRBV18 and TRBJ1-4, with D tentatively TRBD1 (6 bases). Trimming shortened V by 2 bases and J by 8 bases, and 15 bases separated the two germline ends. The CDR3 consists of 15 residues. CDR1 and CDR2 from the germline V gene are KGHSH and LQKENI. The CDR3 loop is CASSPNGQKGEKLFF. In nucleotides, the CDR3 is TGTGCCAGCTCACCAAACGGACAGAAAGGCGAAAAACTGTTTTTT.

V usage is TRBV3-1 (or the pseudogene TRBV3-2) and J usage is TRBJ1-1, with D perhaps matching TRBD1 (6 bases). The CDR3 extends over 14 amino acids. V gave up 4 bases and J gave up 2 bases, with 11 bases separating them. Germline CDR1 is LGHDT and CDR2 is YNNKEL (reference sequence). DNA of the CDR3: TGTGCCAGCAGCCCGTTGGACAGTAACACTGAAGCTTTCTTT. Residues: CASSPLDSNTEAFF.

V usage is TRBV15 and J usage is TRBJ2-4, with 12 bases identical to TRBD1. The CDR3 covers 18 residues. The germline V gene has CDR1 LNHNV and CDR2 YYDKDF (reference sequence). Losses at the gene ends were 3 bases for V and 2 bases for J; bases not matched to a gene: 8. The CDR3 sequence: CATSRTSGTGGPKNIQYF. CDR3 DNA: TGTGCCACCAGCAGGACTTCCGGGACAGGGGGCCCCAAAAACATTCAGTACTTC.

The V gene is TRBV6-5, the J gene TRBJ1-1; D possibly corresponds to TRBD1 (6 bases). The CDR3 sequence is 12 residues long. Trimming left V 6 bases short and J 10 bases short, with 15 bases between. CDR1 and CDR2 (germline): MNHEY, SVGAGI. CDR3 sequence: CASSDRIEGAFF. Here the CDR3 DNA reads TGTGCCAGCAGCGACAGGATCGAGGGAGCTTTCTTT.

The chain couples TRBV19 to TRBJ1-6; no clear D gene. Germline V gives CDR1 LNHDA, CDR2 SQIVND (reference sequence). V gave up 6 bases and J gave up 7 bases, with 10 bases separating them. This CDR3 is built from 13 residues. The CDR3 sequence: CASSERVNSPLHF. Here the CDR3 DNA reads TGTGCCAGTAGCGAGAGGGTGAATTCACCCCTCCACTTT.

The V gene is TRBV6-5, the J gene TRBJ2-7, with TRBD1 matching 9 bases. The germline gives CDR1 MNHEY, CDR2 SVGAGI. The CDR3 length is 16 residues. Losses at the gene ends were 4 bases for V and 5 bases for J; bases not matched to a gene: 12. The CDR3 nucleotides read TGTGCCAGCAGTTTGGTCTGGGGACAGGGCAACCACGAGCAGTACTTC. Its translation is CASSLVWGQGNHEQYF.

The gene calls are TRBV2 and TRBJ1-2; the D is unclear. There are 15 residues in the CDR3. V was clipped by 3 bases and J by 5 bases, with 16 bases between them. Germline CDR1 is SNHLY and CDR2 is FYNNEI. The CDR3 DNA sequence: TGTGCCAGCAGTGATATAGTCGGGATCACATATGGCTACACCTTC. Translating gives CASSDIVGITYGYTF.

The rearrangement joins TRBV7-2 to TRBJ2-1; maybe TRBD1 (5 bases). The CDR3 loop spans 15 amino acids. CDR1 and CDR2 (germline): SGHTA, FQGNSA. Trimming pared 4 bases from V and 6 bases from J, leaving 16 bases between. The CDR3 region has the DNA TGTGCCAGCAGCTGGCTTTCGGGTGGGGCCAATGAGCAGTTCTTC. Amino acid sequence: CASSWLSGGANEQFF. Together with reference TRBV7-2 and TRBJ2-1, the CDR3 gives the full variable domain: GAGVSQSPSNKVTEKGKDVELRCDPISGHTALYWYRQSLGQGLEFLIYFQGNSAPDKSGLPSDRFSAERTGGSVSTLTIQRTQQEDSAVYLCASSWLSGGANEQFFGPGTRLTVL.

This chain connects TRBV7-2 to TRBJ2-2; 7 positions agree with TRBD1. V shed 6 bases and J 3 bases; nucleotides not matched to a gene: 13. This CDR3 spans 17 amino acids. CDR1 and CDR2 from the germline V gene are SGHTA and FQGNSA. As DNA, the CDR3 is TGTGCCAGCAGGAGACAGGGTGCTAGCTGGGACACCGGGGAGCTGTTTTTT. This translates into CASRRQGASWDTGELFF.

The gene calls are TRBV15 and TRBJ2-1; D is perhaps TRBD1 (6 bases). This CDR3 spans 15 amino acids. Germline CDR1 LNHNV, CDR2 YYDKDF (reference sequence). Trimming removed 0 bases at V and 4 bases at J, with 10 bases between. The CDR3 coding sequence is TGTGCCACCAGCAGAGAAAAACAGGGATACAATGAGCAGTTCTTC. Its translation: CATSREKQGYNEQFF.

The J gene is TRBJ1-1, the V gene TRBV24-1, with 11 nucleotides matching TRBD1. The CDR3 covers 18 residues. The J segment lost 1 base and the V segment lost 3 bases, leaving 9 bases of the junction unmatched. CDR1 is KGHDR, CDR2 SFDVKD, per germline. Here the CDR3 DNA reads TGTGCCACCAGTGATCGTATTGGACAGGGGGCCGGGAACACTGAAGCTTTCTTT. Its protein is CATSDRIGQGAGNTEAFF.